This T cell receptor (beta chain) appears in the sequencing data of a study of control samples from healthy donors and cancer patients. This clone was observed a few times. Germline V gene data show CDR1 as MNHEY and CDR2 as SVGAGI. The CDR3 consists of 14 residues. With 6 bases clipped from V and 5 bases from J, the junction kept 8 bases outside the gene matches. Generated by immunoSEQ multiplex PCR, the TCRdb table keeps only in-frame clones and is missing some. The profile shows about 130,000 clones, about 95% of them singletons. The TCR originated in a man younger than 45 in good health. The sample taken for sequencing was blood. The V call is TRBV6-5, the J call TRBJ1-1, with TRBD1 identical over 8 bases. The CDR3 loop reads CASSFGTGRTEAFF. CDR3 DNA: TGTGCCAGCAGCTTCGGGACAGGAAGAACTGAAGCTTTCTTT.